This T cell receptor beta chain was obtained from a study of glioma-infiltrating T cells after dendritic cell vaccination. TCRdb keeps only in-frame clones here, not all; method: immunoSEQ multiplex PCR. The data hold about 65,000 clones, with around 86% observed a single time. There are 15 residues in the CDR3. Noted time point: after dendritic cell vaccination, including at tumor progression/relapse. The chain combines TRBV21-1 with TRBJ2-7; the D call TRBD1 from the table was never checked on the DNA. TRBV21-1 is a pseudogene. The source was blood, collected after dendritic cell vaccination. The receptor's source is a human donor with glioblastoma. CDR3 sequence: CASSKYRGGSYEQYF. Here the CDR3 DNA reads TGTGCCAGCAGCAAATACAGGGGGGGCTCCTACGAGCAGTACTTC.